This T cell receptor beta chain was found in a study of blood T cell repertoires in COVID-19. Study background: There were acute and convalescent COVID-19 samples, and they came from the United States, Italy and Spain. PBMCs, B-cell-depleted T cells, or T cells provided the cDNA or gDNA that made up the material.

Germline lookup yields CDR1 MNHEY and CDR2 SVGAGI. CDR3 length: 14 residues. Trimming removed 8 bases from V and 4 bases from J; junction bases left unmatched: 10. The authors' processing: Amplification of reference gene primers was used by the study to estimate nucleated cell counts. Assay used: immunoSEQ multiplex PCR; TCRdb lists only in-frame clones, some missing. That table is the source of V, J and clone size, and D and trimming were worked out from the DNA. Here the sample spans fewer than 55,000 clones, about 82% being singletons. The gene calls are TRBV6-5 and TRBJ2-5; TRBD2 agrees at 7 bases. The clonotype was recovered from a woman aged 55-69 years with acute or convalescent COVID-19. The sequenced sample was peripheral blood. The CDR3 DNA follows: TGTGCCAGCCAACCAGGGAGGGGTCGAGAGACCCAGTACTTC. Protein product: CASQPGRGRETQYF.